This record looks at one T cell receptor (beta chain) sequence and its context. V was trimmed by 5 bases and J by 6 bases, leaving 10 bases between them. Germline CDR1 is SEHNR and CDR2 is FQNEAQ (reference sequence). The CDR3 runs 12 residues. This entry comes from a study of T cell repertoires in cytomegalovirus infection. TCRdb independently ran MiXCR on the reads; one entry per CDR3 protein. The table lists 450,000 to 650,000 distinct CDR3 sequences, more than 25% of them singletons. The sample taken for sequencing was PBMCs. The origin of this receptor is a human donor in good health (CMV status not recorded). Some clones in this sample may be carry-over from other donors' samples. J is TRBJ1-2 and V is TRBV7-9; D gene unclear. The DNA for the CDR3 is TGTGCCAGCAGCCATGCCGGGGATGGCTACACCTTC. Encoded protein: CASSHAGDGYTF.